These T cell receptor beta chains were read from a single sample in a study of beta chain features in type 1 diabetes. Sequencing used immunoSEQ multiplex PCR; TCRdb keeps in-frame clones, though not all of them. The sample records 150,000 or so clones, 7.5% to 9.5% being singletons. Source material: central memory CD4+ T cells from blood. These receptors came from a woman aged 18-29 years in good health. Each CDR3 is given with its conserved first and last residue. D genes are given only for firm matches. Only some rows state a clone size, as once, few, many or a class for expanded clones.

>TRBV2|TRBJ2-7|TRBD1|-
CASRAQGASYEQYF
TGTGCCAGCAGGGCTCAGGGGGCCTCCTACGAGCAGTACTTC
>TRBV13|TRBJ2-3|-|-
CASSPDGAEARSAPDTQYF
TGTGCCAGCAGCCCCGATGGGGCTGAAGCCCGTTCGGCCCCAGATACGCAGTATTTT
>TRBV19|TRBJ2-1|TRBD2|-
CASTRTSGSYNEQFF
TGTGCCAGTACTCGGACTAGCGGGAGTTACAATGAGCAGTTCTTC
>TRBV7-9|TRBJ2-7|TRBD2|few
CAITGTSGTGYEQYF
TGTGCCATCACCGGGACTAGCGGGACCGGCTACGAGCAGTACTTC
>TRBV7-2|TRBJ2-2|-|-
CASSVRGSGELFF
TGTGCCAGCAGCGTACGGGGTTCAGGGGAGCTGTTTTTT
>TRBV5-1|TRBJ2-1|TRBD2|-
CASTGTSGRARNEQFF
TGCGCCAGTACTGGGACTAGCGGGAGGGCGAGGAATGAGCAGTTCTTC
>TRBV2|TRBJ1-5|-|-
CASNGGDQPQHF
TGTGCCAGCAACGGAGGGGATCAGCCCCAGCATTTT
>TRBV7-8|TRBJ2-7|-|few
CASSLTRDSSYEQYF
TGTGCCAGCAGCTTAACGCGGGACAGTTCCTACGAGCAGTACTTC
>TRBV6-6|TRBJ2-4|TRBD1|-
CASSLQGAAIQYF
TGTGCCAGCAGTTTACAGGGGGCGGCCATTCAGTACTTC
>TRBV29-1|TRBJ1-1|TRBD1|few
CSVGDRDRGNTEAFF
TGCAGCGTTGGGGACCGGGACAGGGGAAACACTGAAGCTTTCTTT
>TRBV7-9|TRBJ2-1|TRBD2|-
CASSQGWREGLFGEQFF
TGTGCCAGCAGCCAAGGGTGGCGGGAGGGCCTGTTCGGTGAGCAGTTCTTC
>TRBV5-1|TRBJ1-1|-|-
CASSFGRTEAFF
TGCGCCAGCAGCTTCGGGAGGACGGAAGCTTTCTTT
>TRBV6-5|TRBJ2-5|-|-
CASTWGRVGETQYF
TGTGCCAGCACCTGGGGGCGTGTAGGAGAGACCCAGTACTTC
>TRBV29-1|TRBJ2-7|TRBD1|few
CSVAGGQGTYEQYF
TGCAGCGTCGCAGGGGGACAGGGTACATACGAGCAGTACTTC
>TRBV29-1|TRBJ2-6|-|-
CSVVLSGANVLTF
TGCAGCGTTGTACTCTCTGGGGCCAACGTCCTGACTTTC
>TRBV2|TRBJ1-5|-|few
CASSEGGGGEQPQHF
TGTGCCAGCAGTGAAGGGGGAGGGGGGGAACAGCCCCAGCATTTT
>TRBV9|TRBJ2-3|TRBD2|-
CASSVGTSVADTQYF
TGTGCCAGCAGCGTAGGGACTAGCGTTGCAGATACGCAGTATTTT
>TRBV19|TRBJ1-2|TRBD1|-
CASSLRDRVNGYTF
TGTGCCAGTAGCCTCCGGGACAGGGTTAATGGCTACACCTTC
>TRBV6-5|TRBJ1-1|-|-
CASSNGVEAFF
TGTGCCAGCAGCAACGGGGTTGAAGCTTTCTTT
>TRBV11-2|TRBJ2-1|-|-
CASSDYLYNEQFF
TGTGCCAGCAGCGACTATTTGTACAATGAGCAGTTCTTC
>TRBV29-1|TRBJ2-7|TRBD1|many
CSVEEAGTGVYEQYF
TGCAGCGTTGAAGAGGCCGGGACAGGGGTCTACGAGCAGTACTTC
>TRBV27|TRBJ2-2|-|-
CASSWSLAIGELFF
TGTGCCAGCAGTTGGTCCCTAGCGATTGGGGAGCTGTTTTTT
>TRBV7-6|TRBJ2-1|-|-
CASSPSGGTRPYNEQFF
TGTGCCAGCAGTCCATCCGGCGGGACCCGCCCCTACAATGAGCAGTTCTTC
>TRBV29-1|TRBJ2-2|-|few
CSVDTNTGELFF
TGCAGCGTTGATACGAACACCGGGGAGCTGTTTTTT
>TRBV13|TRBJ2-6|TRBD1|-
CASSLRQGYYPLGANVLTF
TGTGCCAGCAGCCTTCGACAGGGGTACTACCCTTTAGGGGCCAACGTCCTGACTTTC
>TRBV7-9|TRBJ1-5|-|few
CASSLASSLDQPQHF
TGTGCCAGCAGCTTAGCCTCGAGTTTGGATCAGCCCCAGCATTTT
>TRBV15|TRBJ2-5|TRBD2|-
CATSKPTSGSQETQYF
TGTGCCACCAGCAAGCCGACTAGCGGGAGCCAAGAGACCCAGTACTTC
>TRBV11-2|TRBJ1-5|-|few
CASSQGENQPQHF
TGTGCCAGCAGCCAAGGAGAAAATCAGCCCCAGCATTTT
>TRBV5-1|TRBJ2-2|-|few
CASSLGAPHRELFF
TGCGCCAGCAGCTTGGGAGCGCCCCACCGGGAGCTGTTTTTT
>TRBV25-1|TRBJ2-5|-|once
CASSVASPEAETQYF
TGTGCCAGCAGTGTAGCGTCACCTGAGGCGGAGACCCAGTACTTC
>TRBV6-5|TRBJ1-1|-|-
CASRSVQGVHPEAFF
TGTGCCAGCAGGTCTGTACAGGGAGTGCACCCTGAAGCTTTCTTT
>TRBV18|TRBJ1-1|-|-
CASSPNEGAFF
TGTGCCAGCTCACCAAACGAGGGAGCTTTCTTT
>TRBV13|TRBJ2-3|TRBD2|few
CASSSYLAGIGDTQYF
TGTGCCAGCAGCTCTTACCTAGCGGGAATAGGAGATACGCAGTATTTT
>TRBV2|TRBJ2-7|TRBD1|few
CASRDRVGYEQYF
TGTGCCAGCAGGGACAGGGTCGGCTACGAGCAGTACTTC
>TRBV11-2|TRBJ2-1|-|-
CASSSSPYNEQFF
TGTGCCAGCAGCTCCTCTCCTTACAATGAGCAGTTCTTC
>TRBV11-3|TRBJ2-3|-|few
CASSLDSHTDTQYF
TGTGCCAGCAGCTTGGACAGTCACACAGATACGCAGTATTTT
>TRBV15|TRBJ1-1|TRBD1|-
CATSRGGTGRTEAFF
TGTGCCACCAGCAGAGGGGGGACAGGGCGCACTGAAGCTTTCTTT
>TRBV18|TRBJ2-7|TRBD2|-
CSGGTSYEQYF
TGTAGCGGGGGAACCTCGTACGAGCAGTACTTC
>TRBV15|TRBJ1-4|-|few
CATSRDLSEKLFF
TGTGCCACCAGCAGAGATCTGAGCGAAAAACTGTTTTTT
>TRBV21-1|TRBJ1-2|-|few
CASSKGTGGANGYTF
TGTGCCAGCAGCAAGGGGACAGGGGGCGCGAATGGCTACACCTTC
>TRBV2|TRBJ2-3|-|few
CASNLAYTDTQYF
TGTGCCAGCAATTTGGCATACACAGATACGCAGTATTTT
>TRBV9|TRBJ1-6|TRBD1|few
CASSAGQEPSSYNSPLHF
TGTGCCAGCAGCGCCGGACAGGAGCCGAGCTCCTATAATTCACCCCTCCACTTT
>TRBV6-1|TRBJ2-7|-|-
CASSEGWGRNEQYF
TGTGCCAGCAGTGAAGGGTGGGGCCGAAACGAGCAGTACTTC
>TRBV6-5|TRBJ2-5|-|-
CASSTQSGETQYF
TGTGCCAGCAGTACGCAGTCAGGAGAGACCCAGTACTTC
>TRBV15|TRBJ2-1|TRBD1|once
CATSRGQGRGNEQFF
TGTGCCACCAGCAGAGGACAGGGAAGGGGGAATGAGCAGTTCTTC
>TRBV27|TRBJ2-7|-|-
CASSLNGIGEQYF
TGTGCCAGCAGTTTAAACGGGATAGGGGAGCAGTACTTC
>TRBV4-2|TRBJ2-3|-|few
CASSQDGGKDTQYF
TGTGCCAGCAGCCAAGATGGAGGTAAAGATACGCAGTATTTT
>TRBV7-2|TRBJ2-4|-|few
CASSLLGLSGNIQYF
TGTGCCAGCAGCTTATTGGGACTCTCGGGGAACATTCAGTACTTC
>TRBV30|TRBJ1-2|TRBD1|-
CAWTGDSSNYGYTF
TGTGCCTGGACGGGGGACAGTTCTAACTATGGCTACACCTTC
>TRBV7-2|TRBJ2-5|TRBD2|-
CASSSGGREWERTQYF
TGTGCCAGCAGCTCGGGAGGGCGGGAGTGGGAAAGGACCCAGTACTTC
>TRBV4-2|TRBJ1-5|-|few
CASSQDISLPQHF
TGTGCCAGCAGCCAAGATATTAGTCTGCCCCAGCATTTT
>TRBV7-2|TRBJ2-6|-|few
CASSLPSPNVLTF
TGTGCCAGCAGCTTACCTAGCCCCAACGTCCTGACTTTC
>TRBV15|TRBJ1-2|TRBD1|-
CATSTGGTGDGYTF
TGTGCCACCAGCACTGGGGGGACAGGGGATGGCTACACCTTC
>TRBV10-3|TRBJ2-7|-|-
CAIRPQQGGAYEQYF
TGTGCCATCAGACCCCAACAGGGAGGGGCCTACGAGCAGTACTTC
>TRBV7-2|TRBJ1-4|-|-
CASSFVANEKLFF
TGTGCCAGCAGCTTTGTAGCTAATGAAAAACTGTTTTTT